Below, 22 T cell receptor beta chains from the same sample are listed, as sequenced in a study of blood T cell repertoires in COVID-19. Clones were read by immunoSEQ multiplex PCR, and TCRdb kept only the in-frame ones, dropping some. The sample records about 290,000 clones, around four fifths being singletons. Material for sequencing was peripheral blood. These receptor sequences come from a woman in her forties or fifties with active or convalescent COVID-19.

The rearrangement joins TRBV9 to TRBJ2-7; a possible D gene is TRBD2 (6 bases). V shed 0 bases and J shed 2 bases, with 6 bases lying between them. Germline V gene data show CDR1 as SGDLS and CDR2 as YYNGEE. This CDR3 spans 13 amino acids. Here the CDR3 reads CASSVGGTYEQYF. The DNA of the CDR3 is TGTGCCAGCAGCGTAGGCGGGACCTACGAGCAGTACTTC.

The chain recombines TRBV15 with TRBJ2-1, with a possible D match to TRBD1 (5 bases). Germline assignment: CDR1 LNHNV and CDR2 YYDKDF (reference sequence). Deletions cut 8 bases from V and 7 bases from J, with 18 bases between. The CDR3 sequence is 14 residues long. CDR3 sequence (DNA): TGTGCCACCCGGCCGGACACCGGCCGGAATGAGCAGTTCTTC. Amino acids: CATRPDTGRNEQFF.

The chain has TRBV27 and TRBJ1-4; D uncertain. Trimming removed 5 bases from V and 4 bases from J, with 17 bases in between. The CDR3 loop spans 16 amino acids. The germline V gene encodes CDR1 MNHEY and CDR2 SMNVEV (reference sequence). CDR3 DNA: TGTGCCAGCAGTGTCCTCGCCTCCGGCGGTAATGAAAAACTGTTTTTT. Its translation: CASSVLASGGNEKLFF.

The genes are TRBV15 and TRBJ2-3; D may be TRBD2 (5 bases). The CDR3 sequence is 14 residues long. Germline V gives CDR1 LNHNV, CDR2 YYDKDF (reference sequence). V was shortened by 3 bases and J by 0 bases, with 7 bases between the two germline ends. The CDR3 reads CATSRGVSTDTQYF. DNA for the CDR3: TGTGCCACCAGCAGGGGAGTAAGCACAGATACGCAGTATTTT.

The V and J genes are TRBV27 and TRBJ1-6, with 8 bases identical to TRBD1. CDR1 and CDR2 from the germline V gene are MNHEY and SMNVEV (reference sequence). CDR3 length: 14 residues. V was pared by 6 bases and J by 7 bases, with 5 bases of the junction left unmatched. In nucleotides, the CDR3 is TGTGCCAGCAGCTACAGGGGGTGGAATTCACCCCTCCACTTT. This translates into CASSYRGWNSPLHF.

The chain carries TRBV7-9 and TRBJ2-1, with a tentative D call TRBD2 (6 bases). Per the germline V gene, CDR1 is SEHNR and CDR2 is FQNEAQ (reference sequence). Trimming stripped 8 bases from V and 8 bases from J, with 19 bases between. The CDR3 consists of 14 residues. CDR3 coding DNA: TGTGCCAGCTGCCTCGCGGGGAGTATCCATGAGCAGTTCTTC. This sequence encodes CASCLAGSIHEQFF.

The genes are TRBV5-4 and TRBJ2-6; 8 bases align to TRBD1. Per the germline V gene, CDR1 is SGHNT and CDR2 is YYREEE (reference sequence). V shed 4 bases and J 3 bases; nucleotides not matched to a gene: 6. There are 16 residues in the CDR3. CDR3 sequence: CASSPDRGGGANVLTF. The CDR3 DNA is TGTGCCAGCAGCCCAGACAGGGGCGGTGGGGCCAACGTCCTGACTTTC.

J is TRBJ2-3 and V is TRBV18; possible D gene TRBD1, 5 bases. CDR3 length: 15 amino acids. The V and J ends lost 0 bases and 1 base respectively, with 8 bases between them. Germline assignment: CDR1 KGHSH and CDR2 LQKENI. CDR3 coding DNA: TGTGCCAGCTCACCACCTGGGGCCCGCACAGATACGCAGTATTTT. Amino acid sequence: CASSPPGARTDTQYF.

This clone was detected a few times. The chain has TRBV4-1 and TRBJ2-7; D is perhaps TRBD1 (5 bases). Germline V CDR1 and CDR2: MGHRA, YSYEKL. The CDR3 extends over 15 amino acids. Trimming took 5 bases from V and 6 from J, leaving 20 bases between them. The CDR3 bases are TGCGCCAGCAGCTTTGTTAAAGGCAGGGCTACCGAGCAGTACTTC. Amino acid sequence: CASSFVKGRATEQYF.

V is TRBV5-8 and J is TRBJ1-5; D is perhaps TRBD1 (5 bases). CDR3 size: 17 residues. Germline CDR1 and CDR2: SGHTS and YDEGEE. The V gene lost 0 bases and the J gene lost 2 bases, with 15 bases spanning the gap. CDR3 nucleotides: TGTGCCAGCAGCTTGGCCGGGAGGGGCATGGGCAATCAGCCCCAGCATTTT. Encoded protein: CASSLAGRGMGNQPQHF.

The chain links TRBV25-1 to TRBJ1-1; 9 positions agree with TRBD1. Germline CDR1 and CDR2: MGHDK and SYGVNS. This CDR3 has 16 residues. Losses at the gene ends were 4 bases for V and 5 bases for J; bases not matched to a gene: 11. The CDR3 nucleotides read TGTGCCAGCAGTGCGACTCCCGGGACAGGGTTTACTGAAGCTTTCTTT. This translates into CASSATPGTGFTEAFF.

V and J are TRBV27 and TRBJ2-1; 8 bases line up with TRBD2. The CDR3 runs to 17 residues. The germline V gene encodes CDR1 MNHEY and CDR2 SMNVEV (reference sequence). V lost 2 bases and J lost 0; bases outside the gene matches: 6. The CDR3 DNA sequence: TGTGCCAGCAGTTTAACGGCAAGCGGGAGCTCCTACAATGAGCAGTTCTTC. Translating it yields CASSLTASGSSYNEQFF.

The gene calls are TRBV6-5 and TRBJ2-5; TRBD2 might be the D (6 bases). The CDR3 runs 14 residues. Germline V gene lookup returns CDR1 MNHEY and CDR2 SVGAGI. V was cut by 7 bases and J by 6 bases, with 18 bases left in between. The CDR3 nucleotides read TGTGCCAGCAAACCACCGGGGGTCTCGAAGACCCAGTACTTC. It encodes CASKPPGVSKTQYF.

The rearrangement links TRBV25-1 to TRBJ1-1, with D possibly TRBD1 on 5 matching bases. V was shortened by 7 bases and J by 4 bases, with 10 bases between the two germline ends. Germline CDR1 MGHDK, CDR2 SYGVNS. CDR3 size: 12 residues. Here the CDR3 reads CASTGGGTEAFF. The DNA for the CDR3 is TGTGCCAGCACCGGCGGGGGCACTGAAGCTTTCTTT.

This clone has a single count. This sequence joins TRBV29-1 and TRBJ1-1; 8 bases agree with TRBD1. V was pared by 8 bases and J by 5 bases, with 16 bases of the junction left unmatched. This CDR3 contains 15 residues. Germline V CDR1 and CDR2: SQVTM, ANQGSEA. CDR3 region: CSTLPGGRGRTEAFF. The CDR3 DNA follows: TGCAGCACCCTCCCAGGGGGCAGAGGAAGAACTGAAGCTTTCTTT.

This chain links TRBV5-4 with TRBJ2-7; weak D call: TRBD2 (6 bases). V lost 0 bases, J lost 7 bases, and 14 bases lay in between. The germline V gene has CDR1 SGHNT and CDR2 YYREEE (reference sequence). The CDR3 consists of 14 residues. The CDR3 DNA sequence: TGTGCCAGCAGCTTGGGGGGGGTGACGTGGGAGCAGTACTTC. It encodes CASSLGGVTWEQYF. The variable domain in full, with the rest retrieved from reference TRBV5-4 and TRBJ2-7, is ETGVTQSPTHLIKTRGQQVTLRCSSQSGHNTVSWYQQALGQGPQFIFQYYREEENGRGNFPPRFSGLQFPNYSSELNVNALELDDSALYLCASSLGGVTWEQYFGPGTRLTVT.

This clone was observed a single time. The chain carries TRBV2 and TRBJ1-1; 7 nucleotides agree with TRBD1. Germline CDR1 is SNHLY and CDR2 is FYNNEI. The V and J ends lost 6 bases and 1 base, in that order; junction bases with no gene match: 5. The CDR3 is made up of 14 amino acids. In nucleotides, the CDR3 is TGTGCCAGCAGCGTTTGGACAGGGAACACTGAAGCTTTCTTT. It specifies CASSVWTGNTEAFF. Full variable domain (remainder filled in from reference TRBV2 and TRBJ1-1): EPEVTQTPSHQVTQMGQEVILRCVPISNHLYFYWYRQILGQKVEFLVSFYNNEISEKSEIFDDQFSVERPDGSNFTLKIRSTKLEDSAMYFCASSVWTGNTEAFFGQGTRLTVV.

This chain connects TRBV28 to TRBJ1-4; 7 bases align to TRBD1. Per germline, CDR1 MDHEN and CDR2 SYDVKM. With V trimmed by 3 bases and J by 7 bases, 8 bases remained unmatched. The CDR3 runs to 15 residues. The CDR3 DNA is TGTGCCAGCAGTTTCTGGGCGCAGGGGGGTGAAAAACTGTTTTTT. Amino acid sequence: CASSFWAQGGEKLFF.

This clone was observed a handful of times. The chain carries TRBV7-9 and TRBJ1-1; D gene unclear. Germline CDR1 SEHNR, CDR2 FQNEAQ (reference sequence). CDR3 length: 17 residues. V gave up 4 bases and J gave up 8 bases, with 26 bases separating them. DNA for the CDR3: TGTGCCAGCAGCTCTTCAACCGGGATTAAAAATGGAGCAGAAGCTTTCTTT. Amino acid sequence: CASSSSTGIKNGAEAFF.

The chain employs TRBV10-3 and TRBJ2-1, with a tentative D call TRBD2 (6 bases). The germline CDR1 and CDR2 sequences are ENHRY and SYGVKD. Trimming cost V 5 bases and J 9 bases, with 17 bases left between them. This CDR3 spans 14 amino acids. CDR3 in DNA: TGTGCCATCAGTCGACTGGAGGGAGGAGGTGAGCAGTTCTTC. This codes for CAISRLEGGGEQFF.

The chain has TRBV2 and TRBJ2-1; 10 bases line up with TRBD2. J gave up 6 bases and V 2 bases, and 16 bases lay outside the gene matches. CDR1 and CDR2 (germline): SNHLY, FYNNEI. CDR3 length equals 19 residues. CDR3 sequence reads: CASSELISGRINRGNEQFF. CDR3 DNA: TGTGCCAGCAGTGAACTAATTAGCGGGAGGATAAATCGAGGCAATGAGCAGTTCTTC.

The rearrangement uses TRBV19 and TRBJ1-2, with 7 nucleotides matching TRBD1. CDR3 length: 15 amino acids. Germline V gives CDR1 LNHDA, CDR2 SQIVND (reference sequence). J lost 4 bases, V lost 5 bases, and 10 bases had no gene match. This CDR3 is CASSLPGQQLYGYTF. CDR3 nucleotide sequence: TGTGCCAGTAGTTTGCCGGGACAGCAGCTCTATGGCTACACCTTC. Using reference TRBV19 and TRBJ1-2 for the parts outside the CDR3, the full variable domain is DGGITQSPKYLFRKEGQNVTLSCEQNLNHDAMYWYRQDPGQGLRLIYYSQIVNDFQKGDIAEGYSVSREKKESFPLTVTSAQKNPTAFYLCASSLPGQQLYGYTFGSGTRLTVV.